Reported below is one TCR beta chain. The antigen is unknown. TCRdb's copy holds only in-frame clones and misses some; the assay was immunoSEQ multiplex PCR. This sample has tens of thousands of clones, with under 95% found just once. This sample stems from a study of OX40 agonist ivuxolimab in advanced cancers. For the study at large: Patients were treated with intravenous ivuxolimab, dosed at 0.01 to 10 mg/kg and infused every 2 weeks. Of the patients, three showed partial responses, one with hepatocellular carcinoma and two with cutaneous melanoma. Points from the study as a whole: It was also the case that some nonresponders had low normalized T-cell clonal expansion.

V lost 6 bases and J 4 bases, leaving 16 bases between the germline ends. The CDR3 totals 15 residues. Per the germline V gene, CDR1 is SGHKS and CDR2 is YYEKEE (reference sequence). This receptor was taken from an adult with an advanced solid tumor such as melanoma, head and neck, liver or kidney cancer. V usage is TRBV5-5 and J usage is TRBJ2-2; maybe TRBD2 (6 bases). The input for sequencing was CD4+ or CD8+ T cells sorted from blood, taken in a trial of the OX40 agonist ivuxolimab. The chain's CDR3 is CASTWRASATGELFF. The CDR3 bases are TGTGCCAGCACCTGGAGGGCCTCGGCCACCGGGGAGCTGTTTTTT. The full variable domain, in which reference TRBV5-5 and TRBJ2-2 provide the parts outside the CDR3, is DAGVTQSPTHLIKTRGQQVTLRCSPISGHKSVSWYQQVLGQGPQFIFQYYEKEERGRGNFPDRFSARQFPNYSSELNVNALLLGDSALYLCASTWRASATGELFFGEGSRLTVL.